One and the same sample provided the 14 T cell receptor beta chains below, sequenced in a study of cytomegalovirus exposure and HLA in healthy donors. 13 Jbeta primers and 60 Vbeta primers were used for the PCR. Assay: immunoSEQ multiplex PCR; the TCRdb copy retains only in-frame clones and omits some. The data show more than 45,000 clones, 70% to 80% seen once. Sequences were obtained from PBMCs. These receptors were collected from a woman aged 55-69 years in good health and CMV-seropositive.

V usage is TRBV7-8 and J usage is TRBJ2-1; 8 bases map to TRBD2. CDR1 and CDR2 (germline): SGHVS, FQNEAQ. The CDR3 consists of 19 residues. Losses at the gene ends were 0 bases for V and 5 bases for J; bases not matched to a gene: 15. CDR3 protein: CASSLAGLVERVTDNEQFF. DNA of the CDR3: TGTGCCAGCAGCTTAGCGGGACTAGTGGAGAGGGTCACAGACAATGAGCAGTTCTTC. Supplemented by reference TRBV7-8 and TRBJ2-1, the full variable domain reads GAGVSQSPRYKVAKRGQDVALRCDPISGHVSLFWYQQALGQGPEFLTYFQNEAQLDKSGLPSDRFFAERPEGSVSTLKIQRTQQEDSAVYLCASSLAGLVERVTDNEQFFGPGTRLTVL.

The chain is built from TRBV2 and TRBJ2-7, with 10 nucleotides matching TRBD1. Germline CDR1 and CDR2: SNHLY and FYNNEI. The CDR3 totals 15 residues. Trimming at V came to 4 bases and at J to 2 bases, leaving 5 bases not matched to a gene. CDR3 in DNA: TGTGCCAGCAGTGCGTCCGGGACAGGGGCCTACGAGCAGTACTTC. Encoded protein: CASSASGTGAYEQYF.

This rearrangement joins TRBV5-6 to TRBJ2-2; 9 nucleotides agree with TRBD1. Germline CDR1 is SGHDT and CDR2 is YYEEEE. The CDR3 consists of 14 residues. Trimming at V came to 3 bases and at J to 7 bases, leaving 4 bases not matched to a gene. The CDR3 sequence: CASSSLDRGGELFF. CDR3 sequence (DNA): TGTGCCAGCAGCTCTCTGGACAGGGGCGGGGAGCTGTTTTTT.

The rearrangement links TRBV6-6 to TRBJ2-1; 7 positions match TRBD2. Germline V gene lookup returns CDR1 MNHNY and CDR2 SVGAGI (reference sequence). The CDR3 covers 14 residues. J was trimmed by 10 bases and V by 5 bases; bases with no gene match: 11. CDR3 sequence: CASSISAGSKEQFF. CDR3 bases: TGTGCCAGCAGTATCTCAGCGGGGAGTAAAGAGCAGTTCTTC.

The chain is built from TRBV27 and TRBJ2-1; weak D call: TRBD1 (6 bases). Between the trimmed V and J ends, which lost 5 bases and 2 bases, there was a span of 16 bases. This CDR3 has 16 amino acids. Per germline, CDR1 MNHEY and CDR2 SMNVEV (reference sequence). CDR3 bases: TGTGCCAGCAGTACCCCGACAGGAGGACCCTACAATGAGCAGTTCTTC. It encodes CASSTPTGGPYNEQFF.

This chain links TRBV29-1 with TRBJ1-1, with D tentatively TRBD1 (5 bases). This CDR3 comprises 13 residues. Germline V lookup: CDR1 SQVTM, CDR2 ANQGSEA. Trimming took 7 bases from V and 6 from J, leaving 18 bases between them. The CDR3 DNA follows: TGCAGCGCTGGCTGGGGCGGAGGGGCTGAAGCTTTCTTT. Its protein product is CSAGWGGGAEAFF. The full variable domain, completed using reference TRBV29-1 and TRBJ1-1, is SAVISQKPSRDICQRGTSLTIQCQVDSQVTMMFWYRQQPGQSLTLIATANQGSEATYESGFVIDKFPISRPNLTFSTLTVSNMSPEDSSIYLCSAGWGGGAEAFFGQGTRLTVV.

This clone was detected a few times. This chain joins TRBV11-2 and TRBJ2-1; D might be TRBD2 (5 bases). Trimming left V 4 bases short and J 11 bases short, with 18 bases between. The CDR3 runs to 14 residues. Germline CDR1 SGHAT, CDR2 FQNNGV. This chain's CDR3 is CASSSQTPGSKQFF. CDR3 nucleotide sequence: TGTGCCAGCAGCTCCCAAACTCCGGGAAGTAAGCAGTTCTTC.

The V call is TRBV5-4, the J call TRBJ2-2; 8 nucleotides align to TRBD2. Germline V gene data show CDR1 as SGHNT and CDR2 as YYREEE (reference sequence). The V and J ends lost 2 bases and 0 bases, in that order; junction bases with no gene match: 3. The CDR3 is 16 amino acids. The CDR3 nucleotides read TGTGCCAGCAGCTTCGGGGGGGCAGCGAACACCGGGGAGCTGTTTTTT. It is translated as CASSFGGAANTGELFF.

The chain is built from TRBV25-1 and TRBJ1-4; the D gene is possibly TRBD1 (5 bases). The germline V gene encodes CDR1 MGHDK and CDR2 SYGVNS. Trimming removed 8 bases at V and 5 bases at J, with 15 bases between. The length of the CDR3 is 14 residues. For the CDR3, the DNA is TGTGCCAGCGGGCGAAGGGGTCCCAATGAAAAACTGTTTTTT. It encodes CASGRRGPNEKLFF.

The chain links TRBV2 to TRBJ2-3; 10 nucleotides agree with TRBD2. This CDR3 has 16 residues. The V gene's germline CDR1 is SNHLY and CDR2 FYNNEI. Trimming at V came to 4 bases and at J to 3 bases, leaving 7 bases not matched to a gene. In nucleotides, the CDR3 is TGTGCCAGCAGTGGCCCTAGCGGGGGAGGGACAGATACGCAGTATTTT. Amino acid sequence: CASSGPSGGGTDTQYF.

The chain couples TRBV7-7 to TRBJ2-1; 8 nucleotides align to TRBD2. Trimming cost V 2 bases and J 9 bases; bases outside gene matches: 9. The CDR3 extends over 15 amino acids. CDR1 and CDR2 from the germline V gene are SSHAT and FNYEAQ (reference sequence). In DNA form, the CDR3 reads TGTGCCAGCAGCTTAAGTCACGGGAGGGGGGGTGAGCAGTTCTTC. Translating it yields CASSLSHGRGGEQFF.

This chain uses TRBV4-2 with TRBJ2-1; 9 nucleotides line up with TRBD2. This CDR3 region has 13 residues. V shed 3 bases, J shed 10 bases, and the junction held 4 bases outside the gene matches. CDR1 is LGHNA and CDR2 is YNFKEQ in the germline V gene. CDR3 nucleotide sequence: TGTGCCAGCAGCCAGCGGGGGGGGGTGGAGCAGTTCTTC. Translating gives CASSQRGGVEQFF.

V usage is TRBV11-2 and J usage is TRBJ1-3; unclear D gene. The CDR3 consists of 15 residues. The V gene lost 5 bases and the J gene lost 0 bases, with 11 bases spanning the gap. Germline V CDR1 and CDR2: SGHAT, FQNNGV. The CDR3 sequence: CASSQGVSSGNTIYF. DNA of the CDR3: TGTGCCAGCAGCCAAGGAGTTAGCTCTGGAAACACCATATATTTT.

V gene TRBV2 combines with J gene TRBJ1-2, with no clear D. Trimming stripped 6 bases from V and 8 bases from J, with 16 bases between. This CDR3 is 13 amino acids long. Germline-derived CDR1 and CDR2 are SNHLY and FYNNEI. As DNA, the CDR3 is TGTGCCAGCAGGGCGACTGGGTCAAGGGGCTACACCTTC. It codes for CASRATGSRGYTF.